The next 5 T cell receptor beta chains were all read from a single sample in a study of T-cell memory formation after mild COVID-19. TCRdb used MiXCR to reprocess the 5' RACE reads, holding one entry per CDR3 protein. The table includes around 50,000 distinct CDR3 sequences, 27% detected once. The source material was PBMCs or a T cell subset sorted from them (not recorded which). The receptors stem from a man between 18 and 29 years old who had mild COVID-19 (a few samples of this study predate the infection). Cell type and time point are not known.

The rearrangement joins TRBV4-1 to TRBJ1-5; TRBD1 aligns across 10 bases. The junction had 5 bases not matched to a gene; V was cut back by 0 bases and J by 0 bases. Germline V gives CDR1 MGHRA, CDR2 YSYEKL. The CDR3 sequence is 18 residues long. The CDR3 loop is CASSQETGGRYSNQPQHF. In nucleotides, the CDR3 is TGCGCCAGCAGCCAAGAGACAGGGGGCCGGTATAGCAATCAGCCCCAGCATTTT.

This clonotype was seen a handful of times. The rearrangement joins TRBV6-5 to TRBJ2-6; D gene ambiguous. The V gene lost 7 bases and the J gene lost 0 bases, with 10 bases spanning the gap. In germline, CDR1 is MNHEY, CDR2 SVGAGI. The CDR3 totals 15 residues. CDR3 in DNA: TGTGCCAGCAAAACTGCAAGCTCTGGGGCCAACGTCCTGACTTTC. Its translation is CASKTASSGANVLTF.

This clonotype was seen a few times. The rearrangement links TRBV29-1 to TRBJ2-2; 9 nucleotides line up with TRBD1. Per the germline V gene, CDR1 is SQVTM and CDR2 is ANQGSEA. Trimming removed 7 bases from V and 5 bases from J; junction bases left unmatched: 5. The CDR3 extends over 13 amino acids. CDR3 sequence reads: CSAWDRETGELFF. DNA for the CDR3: TGCAGCGCCTGGGACAGGGAAACCGGGGAGCTGTTTTTT.

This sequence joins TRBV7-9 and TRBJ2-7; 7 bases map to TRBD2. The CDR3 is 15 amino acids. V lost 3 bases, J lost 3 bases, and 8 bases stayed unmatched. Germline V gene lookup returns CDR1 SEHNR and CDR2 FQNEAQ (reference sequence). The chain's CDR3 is CASSFIEGGGYEQYF. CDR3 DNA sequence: TGTGCCAGCAGCTTTATTGAGGGCGGGGGCTACGAGCAGTACTTC.

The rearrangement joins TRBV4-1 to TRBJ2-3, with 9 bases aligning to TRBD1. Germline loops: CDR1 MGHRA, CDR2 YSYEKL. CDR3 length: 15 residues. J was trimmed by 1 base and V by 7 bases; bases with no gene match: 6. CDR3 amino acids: CASTNRGLGTDTQYF. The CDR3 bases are TGCGCCAGCACCAACAGGGGGCTCGGCACAGATACGCAGTATTTT.